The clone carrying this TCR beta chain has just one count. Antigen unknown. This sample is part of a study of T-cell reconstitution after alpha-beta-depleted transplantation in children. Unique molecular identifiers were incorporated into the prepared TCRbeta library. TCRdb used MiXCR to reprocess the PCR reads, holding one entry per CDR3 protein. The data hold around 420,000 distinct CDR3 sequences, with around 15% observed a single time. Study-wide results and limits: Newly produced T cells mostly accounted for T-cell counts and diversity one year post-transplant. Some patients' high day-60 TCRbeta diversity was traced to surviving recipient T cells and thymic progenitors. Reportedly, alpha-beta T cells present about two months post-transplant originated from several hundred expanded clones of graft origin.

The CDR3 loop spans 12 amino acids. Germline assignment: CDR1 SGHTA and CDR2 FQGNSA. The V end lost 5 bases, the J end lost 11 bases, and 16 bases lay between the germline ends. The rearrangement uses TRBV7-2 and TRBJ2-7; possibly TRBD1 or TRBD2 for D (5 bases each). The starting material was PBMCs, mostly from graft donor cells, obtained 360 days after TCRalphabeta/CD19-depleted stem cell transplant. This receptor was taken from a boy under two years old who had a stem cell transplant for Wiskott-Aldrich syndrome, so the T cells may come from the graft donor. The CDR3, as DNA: TGTGCCAGCAGCCGAGGGTTGGGGGAGAAGTACTTC. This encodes CASSRGLGEKYF. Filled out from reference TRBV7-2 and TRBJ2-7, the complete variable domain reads GAGVSQSPSNKVTEKGKDVELRCDPISGHTALYWYRQSLGQGLEFLIYFQGNSAPDKSGLPSDRFSAERTGGSVSTLTIQRTQQEDSAVYLCASSRGLGEKYFGPGTRLTVT.